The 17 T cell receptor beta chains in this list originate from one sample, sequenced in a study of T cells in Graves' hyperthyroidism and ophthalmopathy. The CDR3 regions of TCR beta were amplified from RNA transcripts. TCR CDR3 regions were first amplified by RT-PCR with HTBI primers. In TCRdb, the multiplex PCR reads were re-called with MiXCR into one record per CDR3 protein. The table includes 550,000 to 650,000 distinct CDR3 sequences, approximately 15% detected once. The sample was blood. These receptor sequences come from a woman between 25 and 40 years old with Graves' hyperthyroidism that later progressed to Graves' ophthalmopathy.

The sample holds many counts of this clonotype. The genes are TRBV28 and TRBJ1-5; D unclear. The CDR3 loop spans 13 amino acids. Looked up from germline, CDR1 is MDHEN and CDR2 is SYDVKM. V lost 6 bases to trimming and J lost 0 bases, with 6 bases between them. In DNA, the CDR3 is TGTGCCAGCAGCTGGGATAGCAATCAGCCCCAGCATTTT. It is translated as CASSWDSNQPQHF.

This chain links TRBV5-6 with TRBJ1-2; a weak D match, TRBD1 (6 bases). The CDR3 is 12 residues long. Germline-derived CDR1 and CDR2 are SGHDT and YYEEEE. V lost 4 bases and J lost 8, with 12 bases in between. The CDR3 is CASSAGTPGYTF. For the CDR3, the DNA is TGTGCCAGCAGCGCGGGGACACCAGGCTACACCTTC.

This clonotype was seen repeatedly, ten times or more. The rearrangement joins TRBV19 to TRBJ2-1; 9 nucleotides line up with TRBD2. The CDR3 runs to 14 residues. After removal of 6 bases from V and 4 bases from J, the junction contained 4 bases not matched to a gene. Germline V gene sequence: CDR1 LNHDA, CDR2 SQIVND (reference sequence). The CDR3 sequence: CASRPLAGYNEQFF. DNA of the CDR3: TGTGCCAGTAGACCCCTAGCGGGGTACAATGAGCAGTTCTTC. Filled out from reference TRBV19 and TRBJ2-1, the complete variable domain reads DGGITQSPKYLFRKEGQNVTLSCEQNLNHDAMYWYRQDPGQGLRLIYYSQIVNDFQKGDIAEGYSVSREKKESFPLTVTSAQKNPTAFYLCASRPLAGYNEQFFGPGTRLTVL.

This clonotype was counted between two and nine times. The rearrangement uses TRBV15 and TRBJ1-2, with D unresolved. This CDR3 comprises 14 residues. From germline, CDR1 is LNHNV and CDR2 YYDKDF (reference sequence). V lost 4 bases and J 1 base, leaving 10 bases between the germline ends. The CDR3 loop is CATSTGLSNYGYTF. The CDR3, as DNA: TGTGCCACCAGCACCGGACTGAGTAACTATGGCTACACCTTC.

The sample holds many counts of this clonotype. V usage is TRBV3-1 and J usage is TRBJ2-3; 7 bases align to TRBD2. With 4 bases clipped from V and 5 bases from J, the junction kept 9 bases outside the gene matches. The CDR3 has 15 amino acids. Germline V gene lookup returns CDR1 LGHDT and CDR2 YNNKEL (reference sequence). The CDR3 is CASSRRVAGGDTQYF. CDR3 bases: TGTGCCAGCAGCCGCCGGGTAGCGGGTGGAGATACGCAGTATTTT.

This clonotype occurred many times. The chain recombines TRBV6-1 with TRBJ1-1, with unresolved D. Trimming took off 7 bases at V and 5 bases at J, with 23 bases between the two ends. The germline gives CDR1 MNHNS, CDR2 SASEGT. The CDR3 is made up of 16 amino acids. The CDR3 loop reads CASIKTSAQRETEAFF. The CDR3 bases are TGTGCCAGCATTAAAACCTCAGCGCAGAGGGAGACTGAAGCTTTCTTT.

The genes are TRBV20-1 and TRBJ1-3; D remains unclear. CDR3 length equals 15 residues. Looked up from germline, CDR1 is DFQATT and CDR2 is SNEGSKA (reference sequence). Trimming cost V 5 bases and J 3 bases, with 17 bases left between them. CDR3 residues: CSAAERAGGGNTIYF. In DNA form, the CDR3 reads TGCAGTGCTGCAGAGAGGGCAGGTGGTGGAAACACCATATATTTT.

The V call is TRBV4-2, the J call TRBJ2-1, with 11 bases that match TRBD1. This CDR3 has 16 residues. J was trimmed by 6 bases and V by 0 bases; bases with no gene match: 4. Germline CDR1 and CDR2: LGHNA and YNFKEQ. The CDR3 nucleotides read TGTGCCAGCAGCCAAGATAGGGACAGGGGGGTCAATGAGCAGTTCTTC. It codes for CASSQDRDRGVNEQFF.

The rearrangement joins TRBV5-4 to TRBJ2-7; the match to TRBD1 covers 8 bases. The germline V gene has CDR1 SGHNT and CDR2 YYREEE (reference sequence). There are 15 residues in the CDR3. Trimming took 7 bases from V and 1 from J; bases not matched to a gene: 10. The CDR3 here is CASAYRDRTSYEQYF. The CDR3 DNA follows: TGTGCCAGCGCATACCGGGACAGGACGTCCTACGAGCAGTACTTC.

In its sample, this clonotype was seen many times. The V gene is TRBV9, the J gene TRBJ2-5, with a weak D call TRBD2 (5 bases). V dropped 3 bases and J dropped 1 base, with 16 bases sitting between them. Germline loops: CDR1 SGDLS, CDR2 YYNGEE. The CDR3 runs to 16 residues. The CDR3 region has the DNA TGTGCCAGCAGCGAGAGGGCCGGCACTACCCAAGAGACCCAGTACTTC. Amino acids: CASSERAGTTQETQYF.

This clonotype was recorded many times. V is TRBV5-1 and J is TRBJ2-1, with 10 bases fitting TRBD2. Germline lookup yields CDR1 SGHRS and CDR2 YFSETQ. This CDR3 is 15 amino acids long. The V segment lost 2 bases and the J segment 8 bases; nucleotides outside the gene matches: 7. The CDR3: CASSFRTSGGDEQFF. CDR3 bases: TGCGCCAGCAGCTTTAGGACTAGCGGAGGCGATGAGCAGTTCTTC.

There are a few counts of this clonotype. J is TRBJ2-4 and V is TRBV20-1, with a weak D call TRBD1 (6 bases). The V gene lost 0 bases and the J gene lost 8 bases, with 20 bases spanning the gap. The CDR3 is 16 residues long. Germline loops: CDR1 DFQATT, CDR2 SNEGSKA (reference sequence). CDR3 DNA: TGCAGTGCTAGAGATCGAGGGGACACAGGGTGGGACATTCAGTACTTC. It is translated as CSARDRGDTGWDIQYF.

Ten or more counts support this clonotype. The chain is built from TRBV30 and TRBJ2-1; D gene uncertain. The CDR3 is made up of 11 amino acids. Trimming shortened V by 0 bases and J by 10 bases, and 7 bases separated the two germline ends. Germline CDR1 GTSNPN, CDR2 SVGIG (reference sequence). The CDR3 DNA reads TGTGCCTGGAGTGTACAGAGGGAGCAGTTCTTC. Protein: CAWSVQREQFF.

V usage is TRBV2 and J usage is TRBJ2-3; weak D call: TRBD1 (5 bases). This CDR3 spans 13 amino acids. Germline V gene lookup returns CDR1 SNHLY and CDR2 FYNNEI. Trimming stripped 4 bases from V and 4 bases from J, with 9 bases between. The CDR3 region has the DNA TGTGCCAGCAGTGTTGGGGCCCCAGATACGCAGTATTTT. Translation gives CASSVGAPDTQYF.

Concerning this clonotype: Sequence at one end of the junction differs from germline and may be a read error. For the CDR3, the DNA is TGTGCCAGCAGTCCTGGGACAGGGGGTAATTCACCCCTTCACTTT. Residues: CASSPGTGGNSPLHF. The chain employs TRBV6-2 or TRBV6-3 and TRBJ1-6; 11 bases match TRBD1. This CDR3 comprises 15 residues. CDR1 and CDR2 from the germline V gene are MNHEY and SVGEGT.

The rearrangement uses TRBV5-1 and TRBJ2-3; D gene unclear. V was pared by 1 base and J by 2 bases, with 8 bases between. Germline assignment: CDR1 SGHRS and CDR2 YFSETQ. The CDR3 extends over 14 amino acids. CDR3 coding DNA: TGCGCCAGCAGCTTGAACCAACTCACAGATACGCAGTATTTT. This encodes CASSLNQLTDTQYF.

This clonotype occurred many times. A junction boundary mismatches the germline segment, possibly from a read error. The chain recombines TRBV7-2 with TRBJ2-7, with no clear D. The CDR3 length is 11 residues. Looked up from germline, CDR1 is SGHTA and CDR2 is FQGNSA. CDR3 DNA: TGTGCCAGCAGTTTAGGGAACGAGCAGTACTTC. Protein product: CASSLGNEQYF.